This TCR beta chain was obtained from a study of blood T cell repertoires in COVID-19. At the level of the study: Specimens from acute and convalescent COVID-19 originated in the United States, Italy and Spain. T cells, B-cell-depleted T cells, or PBMCs supplied cDNA or gDNA.

How the authors handled the data: Amplification of reference gene primers provided the estimated nucleated cell counts. The assay was immunoSEQ multiplex PCR, and TCRdb's table has in-frame clones only and misses some. V and J calls plus clone size are reproduced from that table; the DNA served to infer D and trimming. Of around 54,000 clones in the sample, 81% are singletons; the top ten hold 5.3%. V shed 2 bases and J 7 bases; nucleotides not matched to a gene: 2. CDR3 length: 13 amino acids. The clonotype comes from an older woman with acute or convalescent COVID-19. The sample comprised peripheral blood. V usage is TRBV12-3 or TRBV12-4 and J usage is TRBJ1-2, with 9 bases that match TRBD1. The CDR3 loop reads CASSLTGGSGYTF. Here the CDR3 DNA reads TGTGCCAGCAGTTTAACAGGGGGCTCTGGCTACACCTTC.